This passage covers 31 T cell receptor beta chains from one sample sequenced in a study of shared clonotypes between healthy human individuals (dated by TCRdb to 2018 to 2021). The library was made by the immunoSEQ multiplex PCR assay. This is the immuneACCESS table as TCRdb keeps it, with only in-frame sequences that have V and J called. A part of the clones is gone; compared with another copy, unresolved V genes explain less than half, and the rest is unexplained. This sample comprises 980,000 or so clones, over 75% of them detected only once. In total, the top ten clones hold roughly 1.5% of the sample. Sequenced material: memory CD4+ T cells sorted from blood. According to the study, the label for this sample's cell subset or site signals: CD45RA-negative fraction. The source of these receptors is a man younger than 35 in good health.

The CDR3 DNA reads as TGTGCCAGCAGTTACGGGACAGGGCCTAACAATGAGCAGTTCTTC. Translating it yields CASSYGTGPNNEQFF. The gene calls are TRBV6-6 and TRBJ2-1; 9 nucleotides align to TRBD1. The CDR3 is 15 amino acids. With V trimmed by 2 bases and J by 5 bases, 4 bases remained unmatched. The germline V gene has CDR1 MNHNY and CDR2 SVGAGI (reference sequence).

The chain links TRBV2 to TRBJ2-3, with D perhaps matching TRBD1 or TRBD2 (6 bases each). Deletions cut 7 bases from V and 5 bases from J, with 16 bases between. Germline V gene lookup returns CDR1 SNHLY and CDR2 FYNNEI. This CDR3 comprises 14 residues. The CDR3 nucleotides are TGTGCCAGCAAGGCACTAGAGGGGGGAGATACGCAGTATTTT. Translation: CASKALEGGDTQYF.

The rearrangement links TRBV2 to TRBJ1-1; 9 nucleotides match TRBD1. CDR1 and CDR2 from the germline V gene are SNHLY and FYNNEI. The V segment lost 4 bases and the J segment 4 bases; nucleotides outside the gene matches: 4. This CDR3 comprises 14 residues. The CDR3 nucleotides are TGTGCCAGCAGTGCGGACAGGGGATTCACTGAAGCTTTCTTT. Translated: CASSADRGFTEAFF.

The V call is TRBV2, the J call TRBJ2-3; D uncertain. The CDR3 runs 14 residues. Per germline, CDR1 SNHLY and CDR2 FYNNEI. The ends were cut back, 7 bases at V and 5 bases at J, with 16 bases in the middle. CDR3 in amino acids: CASTGRRLGDTQYF. The CDR3, as DNA: TGTGCCAGCACTGGGCGGAGACTGGGAGATACGCAGTATTTT.

This clone showed up just once. The DNA of the CDR3 is TGTGCCTGGAGTCAAGGGGCCTCTGGAAACACCATATATTTT. Amino acid sequence: CAWSQGASGNTIYF. This chain links TRBV30 with TRBJ1-3; D is possibly TRBD1 (5 bases). There are 14 residues in the CDR3. V was clipped by 2 bases and J by 0 bases, with 8 bases between them. CDR1 is GTSNPN and CDR2 is SVGIG in the germline V gene (reference sequence).

The CDR3: CASSIEGPNQPQHF. Here the CDR3 DNA reads TGTGCCAGTAGTATAGAAGGGCCCAATCAGCCCCAGCATTTT. This sequence joins TRBV19 and TRBJ1-5; D is unresolved. The germline V gene encodes CDR1 LNHDA and CDR2 SQIVND (reference sequence). The V end lost 0 bases, the J end lost 3 bases, and 6 bases lay between the germline ends. CDR3 length: 14 amino acids.

This sequence joins TRBV28 and TRBJ1-2, with 12 bases lining up with TRBD1. This CDR3 contains 18 residues. Germline CDR1 MDHEN, CDR2 SYDVKM. With V trimmed by 5 bases and J by 4 bases, 14 bases remained unmatched. The CDR3 protein is CASSPRRGTGGRGYGYTF. The CDR3 nucleotides are TGTGCCAGCAGTCCCAGAAGGGGGACAGGGGGCCGTGGCTATGGCTACACCTTC.

V usage is TRBV5-8 and J usage is TRBJ1-1; unclear D gene. The CDR3 spans 14 residues. Germline V lookup: CDR1 SGHTS, CDR2 YDEGEE. Trimming left V 2 bases short and J 1 base short, with 9 bases between. CDR3 sequence: CASSFRAPNTEAFF. DNA for the CDR3: TGTGCCAGCAGCTTTAGGGCCCCGAACACTGAAGCTTTCTTT.

The rearrangement joins TRBV19 to TRBJ2-5; 7 bases align to TRBD1. The germline V gene has CDR1 LNHDA and CDR2 SQIVND (reference sequence). The length of the CDR3 is 16 residues. Trimming at V came to 3 bases and at J to 2 bases, leaving 9 bases not matched to a gene. The DNA of the CDR3 is TGTGCCAGTAGTATTCAAAACCCAGGGGGTCAAGAGACCCAGTACTTC. Translating it yields CASSIQNPGGQETQYF.

V usage is TRBV4-1 and J usage is TRBJ1-4, with D maybe TRBD1 (6 bases). Germline CDR1 MGHRA, CDR2 YSYEKL. V was trimmed by 10 bases and J by 3 bases, leaving 12 bases between them. The CDR3 has 13 amino acids. CDR3 in amino acids: CATKDRANEKLFF. The CDR3 DNA reads TGCGCCACCAAGGACAGAGCTAATGAAAAACTGTTTTTT.

This clone has a single count. Other DNA sequences in this specimen translate into the identical CDR3. The rearrangement joins TRBV7-2 to TRBJ1-4; D call uncertain. CDR3 size: 13 residues. CDR1 and CDR2 from the germline V gene are SGHTA and FQGNSA. Trimming stripped 1 base from V and 5 bases from J, with 5 bases between. DNA for the CDR3: TGTGCCAGCAGCTTAGGTCCGAATGAAAAACTGTTTTTT. This codes for CASSLGPNEKLFF.

This chain uses TRBV7-2 with TRBJ2-5; D gene unclear. Germline V gene sequence: CDR1 SGHTA, CDR2 FQGNSA. The CDR3 runs 16 residues. The V end was cut by 1 base, the J end by 1 base, with 13 bases between. CDR3: CASSLERGSVQETQYF. The DNA of the CDR3 is TGTGCCAGCAGCTTAGAGCGTGGCAGCGTCCAAGAGACCCAGTACTTC.

J is TRBJ2-1 and V is TRBV7-9; 7 nucleotides line up with TRBD2. V gave up 5 bases and J gave up 4 bases; unmatched junction bases: 8. The CDR3 has 15 residues. From germline, CDR1 is SEHNR and CDR2 FQNEAQ (reference sequence). CDR3 amino acids: CASSRQASGYNEQFF. Written as DNA, the CDR3 is TGTGCCAGCAGCCGCCAGGCTAGCGGTTACAATGAGCAGTTCTTC.

This chain links TRBV15 with TRBJ2-3; a weak D match, TRBD1 (6 bases). The V gene lost 3 bases and the J gene lost 2 bases, with 15 bases spanning the gap. CDR3 length: 16 residues. From germline, CDR1 is LNHNV and CDR2 YYDKDF (reference sequence). The CDR3 DNA reads as TGTGCCACCAGCAGGGACAGCCGGCGGCCCACAGATACGCAGTATTTT. Amino acids: CATSRDSRRPTDTQYF.

V usage is TRBV29-1 and J usage is TRBJ1-1; D is possibly TRBD1 (5 bases). The CDR3 has 13 amino acids. V lost 4 bases to trimming and J lost 4 bases, with 13 bases between them. The V gene's germline CDR1 is SQVTM and CDR2 ANQGSEA. CDR3 in amino acids: CSVGAGGTTEAFF. DNA of the CDR3: TGCAGCGTTGGAGCGGGGGGGACCACTGAAGCTTTCTTT.

This clone occurred many times. The genes are TRBV5-1 and TRBJ2-4; D not certain. The V gene lost 1 base and the J gene lost 6 bases, with 8 bases spanning the gap. Germline lookup yields CDR1 SGHRS and CDR2 YFSETQ. The CDR3 spans 13 residues. The chain's CDR3 is CASSLTLGNIQYF. The CDR3 region has the DNA TGCGCCAGCAGCTTGACATTAGGAAACATTCAGTACTTC.

This chain connects TRBV2 to TRBJ2-2, with unresolved D. The CDR3 contains 14 residues. The V gene lost 6 bases and the J gene lost 6 bases, with 14 bases spanning the gap. Germline V gene data show CDR1 as SNHLY and CDR2 as FYNNEI. DNA of the CDR3: TGTGCCAGCAGAGGCCTGGAGAAGGCCGGGGAGCTGTTTTTT. The encoded protein is CASRGLEKAGELFF.

V is TRBV7-2 and J is TRBJ2-7, with D perhaps TRBD2 (6 bases). Trimming took off 5 bases at V and 2 bases at J, with 13 bases between the two ends. The CDR3 totals 14 residues. Germline CDR1 is SGHTA and CDR2 is FQGNSA. Written as DNA, the CDR3 is TGTGCCAGCAGCCTGGGCGGGATAACCTACGAGCAGTACTTC. This codes for CASSLGGITYEQYF.

The J gene is TRBJ2-7, the V gene TRBV7-7; D may be TRBD2 (6 bases). Looked up from germline, CDR1 is SSHAT and CDR2 is FNYEAQ (reference sequence). This CDR3 has 13 amino acids. The chain's CDR3 is CVPRGDSNNEQYF. The CDR3 nucleotides are TGTGTACCGCGCGGGGATTCCAACAACGAGCAGTACTTC. The full variable domain, its missing parts supplied by reference TRBV7-7 and TRBJ2-7, is GAGVSQSPRYKVTKRGQDVTLRCDPISSHATLYWYQQALGQGPEFLTYFNYEAQPDKSGLPSDRFSAERPEGSISTLTIQRTEQRDSAMYRCVPRGDSNNEQYFGPGTRLTVT.

The chain has TRBV4-3 and TRBJ2-2; no definite D call. The CDR3 spans 15 residues. CDR1 and CDR2 from the germline V gene are LGHNA and YSLEER. Trimming left V 4 bases short and J 1 base short, with 10 bases between. The CDR3 protein is CASSRSTLNTGELFF. The CDR3 DNA follows: TGCGCCAGCAGCCGGAGCACCTTGAACACCGGGGAGCTGTTTTTT.

This chain uses TRBV4-3 with TRBJ1-1; D not certain. V lost 5 bases and J lost 2, with 12 bases in between. CDR1 and CDR2 (germline): LGHNA, YSLEER. The CDR3 totals 14 residues. For the CDR3, the DNA is TGCGCCAGCAGCTATGGGTCCCTCAACACTGAAGCTTTCTTT. This sequence encodes CASSYGSLNTEAFF.

This rearrangement joins TRBV30 to TRBJ2-7, with 10 bases that match TRBD2. The V gene end was trimmed by 4 bases and the J gene end by 3 bases; junction bases not matched to a gene: 3. This CDR3 comprises 13 residues. CDR1 GTSNPN and CDR2 SVGIG come from the germline V gene (reference sequence). CDR3 sequence (DNA): TGTGCCTGGAATCCTAGCGGGAGCTACGAGCAGTACTTC. Amino acid sequence: CAWNPSGSYEQYF.

Turning to this clone: Other nucleotide sequences in the sample specify the same CDR3. CDR3 coding DNA: TGTGCCAGCAGTGAATCCGGGGGAGGCTATGGCTACACCTTC. Encoded protein: CASSESGGGYGYTF. The rearrangement uses TRBV25-1 and TRBJ1-2; D possibly corresponds to TRBD1 (5 bases). CDR1 is MGHDK, CDR2 SYGVNS, per germline. The CDR3 runs 14 residues. The ends were cut back, 1 base at V and 4 bases at J, with 10 bases in the middle.

This clone was seen once. The rearrangement links TRBV11-2 to TRBJ1-4; 10 positions match TRBD1. There are 14 residues in the CDR3. The ends lost 5 bases at V and 7 bases at J; junction bases unmatched: 4. Per germline, CDR1 SGHAT and CDR2 FQNNGV. CDR3 sequence: CASSHDRGREKLFF. The DNA for the CDR3 is TGTGCCAGCAGCCACGACAGGGGGCGTGAAAAACTGTTTTTT. Variable domain in full (rest from reference TRBV11-2 and TRBJ1-4): EAGVAQSPRYKIIEKRQSVAFWCNPISGHATLYWYQQILGQGPKLLIQFQNNGVVDDSQLPKDRFSAERLKGVDSTLKIQPAKLEDSAVYLCASSHDRGREKLFFGSGTQLSVL.

A remark on this clone: A clone one base away is much larger, so this may be a read error. The chain joins TRBV11-2 to TRBJ2-7; 7 bases match TRBD1. This CDR3 comprises 13 residues. With V trimmed by 1 base and J by 4 bases, 1 base remained unmatched. The germline V gene encodes CDR1 SGHAT and CDR2 FQNNGV. The CDR3 loop is CASSLVRGYEQYF. The CDR3 nucleotides are TGTGCCAGCAGCTTAGTCAGGGGGTACGAGCAGTACTTC.

The chain recombines TRBV28 with TRBJ2-5; 10 positions match TRBD2. The CDR3 covers 14 residues. V lost 2 bases and J lost 5; bases outside the gene matches: 2. Looked up from germline, CDR1 is MDHEN and CDR2 is SYDVKM. CDR3 sequence reads: CASSLGLAAETQYF. CDR3 nucleotides: TGTGCCAGCAGTTTAGGACTAGCGGCCGAGACCCAGTACTTC.

The rearrangement links TRBV9 to TRBJ1-6; tentative D call: TRBD1 (6 bases). Germline values: CDR1 SGDLS, CDR2 YYNGEE. The germline V and J ends were trimmed by 5 bases and 5 bases, with 17 bases remaining between them. The CDR3 runs to 16 residues. CDR3 sequence (DNA): TGTGCCAGCAGTTTTGCAGGGGATAGTCATAATTCACCCCTCCACTTT. Amino acid sequence: CASSFAGDSHNSPLHF.

The chain carries TRBV30 and TRBJ1-2; possibly TRBD1 for D (5 bases). Trimming pared 2 bases from V and 8 bases from J, leaving 12 bases between. The CDR3 has 12 residues. The germline V gene encodes CDR1 GTSNPN and CDR2 SVGIG (reference sequence). CDR3 nucleotide sequence: TGTGCCTGGAGTCTCGGGGGTCGAGGCTACACCTTC. Its translation: CAWSLGGRGYTF.

The genes are TRBV27 and TRBJ1-6; no definite D call. Trimming shortened V by 8 bases and J by 4 bases, and 9 bases separated the two germline ends. The CDR3 extends over 13 amino acids. Germline loops: CDR1 MNHEY, CDR2 SMNVEV (reference sequence). CDR3 nucleotides: TGTGCCAGCCGTAATGTTTATAATTCACCCCTCCACTTT. Its translation is CASRNVYNSPLHF.

This clone was seen only once. V and J are TRBV29-1 and TRBJ2-7; no clear D. Trimming cost V 5 bases and J 2 bases, with 7 bases left between them. The germline CDR1 and CDR2 sequences are SQVTM and ANQGSEA. This CDR3 is built from 11 residues. CDR3 in DNA: TGCAGCGTTCTCTACACCTACGAGCAGTACTTC. Translating it yields CSVLYTYEQYF.

This clone was counted only a few times. The chain recombines TRBV27 with TRBJ1-5; 11 nucleotides line up with TRBD1. The CDR3 is 16 amino acids. J gave up 6 bases and V 5 bases, and 9 bases lay outside the gene matches. Germline assignment: CDR1 MNHEY and CDR2 SMNVEV (reference sequence). The CDR3 sequence is CASSPQDRGLGQPQHF. CDR3 in DNA: TGTGCCAGCAGTCCCCAGGACAGGGGGCTGGGTCAGCCCCAGCATTTT.